The 10 T cell receptor beta chains presented below share a single source sample, sequenced in a study of PD-1 blockade in classical Hodgkin lymphoma. This table comes from immunoSEQ multiplex PCR, and its TCRdb copy is limited to in-frame clones, with some not included. This sample has about 97,000 clones, with over 80% found just once. Every patient had relapsed following autologous stem cell transplantation, and cohorts differed in brentuximab vedotin exposure. Sequences were derived from peripheral blood mononuclear cells (PBMCs), sampled at baseline. All receptors come from a human donor with classical Hodgkin lymphoma.

The CDR3 DNA is TGTGCCAGCAGCCTCGGGACAGTGAGTTACTATGGCTACACCTTC. Its translation: CASSLGTVSYYGYTF. V usage is TRBV5-5 and J usage is TRBJ1-2; 7 bases fit TRBD1. With V trimmed by 4 bases and J by 3 bases, 9 bases remained unmatched. This CDR3 is 15 amino acids long. Germline V lookup: CDR1 SGHKS, CDR2 YYEKEE (reference sequence).

The rearrangement links TRBV7-9 to TRBJ2-7; D is perhaps TRBD2 (6 bases). Trimming took 6 bases from V and 5 from J, leaving 17 bases between them. Germline lookup yields CDR1 SEHNR and CDR2 FQNEAQ (reference sequence). This CDR3 contains 14 residues. The CDR3 is CASSSVGGSDEQYF. CDR3 DNA sequence: TGTGCCAGCAGTTCCGTGGGGGGATCCGACGAGCAGTACTTC.

The chain is built from TRBV6-6 and TRBJ2-7; 7 bases align to TRBD2. V lost 6 bases, J lost 0 bases, and 5 bases stayed unmatched. This CDR3 region has 14 residues. The germline gives CDR1 MNHNY, CDR2 SVGAGI (reference sequence). The CDR3: CASRLAANSYEQYF. CDR3 sequence (DNA): TGTGCCAGCAGGCTAGCGGCAAACTCCTACGAGCAGTACTTC.

The chain couples TRBV10-3 to TRBJ2-7, with TRBD1 matching 8 bases. CDR3 length: 14 amino acids. CDR1 and CDR2 from the germline V gene are ENHRY and SYGVKD. Trimming removed 4 bases from V and 12 bases from J; junction bases left unmatched: 14. The CDR3 spells CAISGTGTGTNLYF. The CDR3, as DNA: TGTGCCATCAGTGGCACCGGGACAGGCACCAACCTGTACTTC.

CDR3 sequence reads: CASADRGRESEQYF. CDR3 nucleotides: TGTGCCAGTGCCGACAGGGGACGGGAAAGCGAGCAGTACTTC. The gene calls are TRBV19 and TRBJ2-5, with 8 bases matching TRBD1. The assigned J gene may be wrong: the sequence end matches TRBJ2-7 better. The V gene's germline CDR1 is LNHDA and CDR2 SQIVND (reference sequence). The length of the CDR3 is 14 residues.

Only a few counts were recorded for this clone. The CDR3, as DNA: TGTGCCAGCAGTTCGTCTTATACGCAGTATTTT. This gives the protein CASSSSYTQYF. J is TRBJ2-3 and V is TRBV6-5; D not certain. Germline V CDR1 and CDR2: MNHEY, SVGAGI. The CDR3 is 11 residues long. V shed 4 bases and J shed 7 bases, with 6 bases lying between them.

V is TRBV14 and J is TRBJ2-7; a possible D gene is TRBD2 (5 bases). The CDR3 runs to 14 residues. CDR1 and CDR2 (germline): SGHDN, FVKESK. Trimming cost V 9 bases and J 6 bases, with 21 bases left between them. DNA for the CDR3: TGTGCCAGTAGCGAACGGCCCGCCGGGTCCGAGCAGTACTTC. Protein product: CASSERPAGSEQYF.

The chain uses TRBV7-9 and TRBJ2-3; D is unresolved. Trimming cost V 3 bases and J 2 bases, with 3 bases left between them. Germline CDR1 SEHNR, CDR2 FQNEAQ (reference sequence). CDR3 size: 12 residues. The CDR3 DNA follows: TGTGCCAGCAGCTTTAACACAGATACGCAGTATTTT. Amino acid sequence: CASSFNTDTQYF.

The chain has TRBV5-1 and TRBJ2-7, with TRBD2 identical over 11 bases. Per the germline V gene, CDR1 is SGHRS and CDR2 is YFSETQ. The CDR3 spans 14 residues. Trimming cost V 4 bases and J 3 bases; bases outside gene matches: 3. In nucleotides, the CDR3 is TGCGCCAGCAGCCCCGGGACTAGCGGCTACGAGCAGTACTTC. Its translation: CASSPGTSGYEQYF.

This rearrangement joins TRBV7-8 to TRBJ2-7, with 9 bases lining up with TRBD2. This CDR3 comprises 17 residues. The V and J ends lost 0 bases and 3 bases, in that order; junction bases with no gene match: 9. Germline CDR1 is SGHVS and CDR2 is FQNEAQ. Here the CDR3 DNA reads TGTGCCAGCAGCTTAGCGGTGAATAGCGGGAGAAGCTACGAGCAGTACTTC. The encoded protein is CASSLAVNSGRSYEQYF.